This T cell receptor (beta chain) was documented in a study of cytomegalovirus exposure and HLA in healthy donors. Study summary: From 150 million to 200 million T cells, an earlier analysis saw 110 million or so unique TCR beta sequences. As released early, the data held about 85 million unique TCRs from HLA-typed donors. Overall study findings and caveats: About 87% or about 30% of the time was how often most TCR beta V segments were productive, according to an earlier analysis.

Germline V gives CDR1 SGHNT, CDR2 YYREEE (reference sequence). The CDR3 is 15 amino acids. Trimming took 0 bases from V and 4 from J; bases not matched to a gene: 5. PCR primers comprised 60 Vbeta and 13 Jbeta primers. Using immunoSEQ multiplex PCR, the repertoire was profiled, and TCRdb retains in-frame clones only, with some absent. The sample contains 130,000 or so clones, approximately 77% of which appear only once. With respect to this clone: Its matching antigen is unknown.

This sequence was found in a woman in her sixties or seventies in good health and CMV-seronegative. Sequencing was performed on PBMCs. The rearrangement uses TRBV5-4 and TRBJ2-3; TRBD2 aligns across 7 bases. The CDR3 nucleotides are TGTGCCAGCAGCTTGGAGGGCGGGAGATCAGATACGCAGTATTTT. Its protein is CASSLEGGRSDTQYF.